These 2 T cell receptor beta chains share one sample of origin, sequenced in a study of blood T cell repertoires in COVID-19. Assay: immunoSEQ multiplex PCR; the TCRdb copy retains only in-frame clones and omits some. The table lists some 190,000 clones, 80% to 90% of them singletons. Sequenced: PBMCs or T cells enriched from blood (not recorded which). Receptor source: a woman aged 40 to 50 with acute COVID-19.

The V and J genes are TRBV7-9 and TRBJ2-3; TRBD2 agrees at 7 bases. Unmatched junction bases numbered 9, after V lost 5 bases and J lost 1 base. Germline V gene sequence: CDR1 SEHNR, CDR2 FQNEAQ (reference sequence). This CDR3 is 16 amino acids long. CDR3 in amino acids: CASSGLAAGGTDTQYF. The CDR3 DNA follows: TGTGCCAGCAGCGGACTCGCTGCGGGGGGCACAGATACGCAGTATTTT.

The chain joins TRBV11-2 to TRBJ2-2, with D possibly being TRBD1 (6 bases). The germline CDR1 and CDR2 sequences are SGHAT and FQNNGV. The CDR3 totals 15 residues. V was trimmed by 4 bases and J by 6 bases, leaving 15 bases between them. The CDR3 nucleotides are TGTGCCAGCAGCTCACAGGGACCTCTGGCCGGGGAGCTGTTTTTT. Its protein product is CASSSQGPLAGELFF.